The 30 T cell receptor beta chains given below trace back to one sample, sequenced in a study of blood T cells in healthy people across ages. Next came a second PCR, run for about 7 to 12 cycles, which used a sample-barcoded 5' primer along with a J-beta primer mix. Using its own MiXCR run on the 5' RACE reads, TCRdb lists one record per CDR3 protein. The repertoire holds roughly 2 million distinct CDR3 sequences, with about 49% as singletons. The sequenced sample was blood. The source of these receptors is a woman in her forties in good health.

The chain carries TRBV5-1 and TRBJ1-2; TRBD1 aligns across 8 bases. Germline-derived CDR1 and CDR2 are SGHRS and YFSETQ. CDR3 length: 15 amino acids. J lost 12 bases, V lost 2 bases, and 15 bases had no gene match. CDR3 in amino acids: CASSLLSTGADGHTF. The CDR3 DNA sequence: TGCGCCAGCAGCTTACTGTCGACAGGGGCGGATGGTCACACCTTC.

The chain uses TRBV20-1 and TRBJ1-1; D gene unclear. The CDR3 runs 15 residues. Per germline, CDR1 DFQATT and CDR2 SNEGSKA (reference sequence). The DNA of the CDR3 is TGCAGCGGCCCGCCCAGGACGGCTATGAACACTGAAGCTTTCTTT. It specifies CSGPPRTAMNTEAFF.

This clonotype showed up just a few times. The CDR3: CASSLSQGATKNIQYF. In DNA form, the CDR3 reads TGCGCCAGCAGCTTGTCACAGGGGGCGACCAAAAACATTCAGTACTTC. This chain connects TRBV5-1 to TRBJ2-4; TRBD1 matches at 9 bases. The CDR3 is 16 residues long. Per the germline V gene, CDR1 is SGHRS and CDR2 is YFSETQ. J was trimmed by 2 bases and V by 1 base; bases with no gene match: 4.

In its sample, this clonotype was seen a few times. V usage is TRBV9 and J usage is TRBJ2-1; 9 bases align to TRBD1. Trimming took 1 base from V and 4 from J; bases not matched to a gene: 9. CDR3 length: 17 amino acids. Per the germline V gene, CDR1 is SGDLS and CDR2 is YYNGEE. CDR3 loop: CASSVPLGDRDYNEQFF. The CDR3, as DNA: TGTGCCAGCAGCGTACCTCTTGGGGACAGGGATTACAATGAGCAGTTCTTC.

V and J are TRBV12-3 or TRBV12-4 and TRBJ2-2; D may be TRBD2 (6 bases). CDR3 size: 15 residues. With 6 bases removed from V and 5 bases from J, the gap between germline ends came to 16 bases. The chain's CDR3 is CASRPGLYDTGELFF. For the CDR3, the DNA is TGTGCCAGCAGACCGGGACTGTATGATACCGGGGAGCTGTTTTTT.

This clonotype was seen a few times. The chain has TRBV7-2 and TRBJ1-2; weak D call: TRBD1 (5 bases). Germline CDR1 SGHTA, CDR2 FQGNSA. The CDR3 runs 15 residues. V lost 1 base to trimming and J lost 2 bases, with 11 bases between them. CDR3 in amino acids: CASSLVREGNYGYTF. The CDR3 nucleotides read TGTGCCAGCAGCTTAGTCAGGGAGGGGAACTATGGCTACACCTTC. The variable domain in full, completed from reference TRBV7-2 and TRBJ1-2, reads GAGVSQSPSNKVTEKGKDVELRCDPISGHTALYWYRQSLGQGLEFLIYFQGNSAPDKSGLPSDRFSAERTGGSVSTLTIQRTQQEDSAVYLCASSLVREGNYGYTFGSGTRLTVV.

The chain couples TRBV20-1 to TRBJ2-1, with TRBD2 matching 8 bases. CDR1 is DFQATT, CDR2 SNEGSKA, per germline (reference sequence). The CDR3 runs to 18 residues. Germline trimming cut 3 bases from V and 5 bases from J; bases unmatched to any gene: 18. CDR3 DNA sequence: TGCAGTGCTAGTAAAGCGGGGGCCATTCTGGTGATCGACAATGAGCAGTTCTTC. Residues: CSASKAGAILVIDNEQFF.

This clonotype was counted once. A junction end diverges from the germline sequence, so it may reflect a read error. The genes are TRBV7-7 and TRBJ1-6; D remains ambiguous. The CDR3 loop spans 15 amino acids. Germline CDR1 and CDR2: SSHAT and FNYEAQ (reference sequence). CDR3 nucleotide sequence: TGTGCTAGCAGTCGGGATACGGGTTCTAATTCACCCCTCCACTTT. This sequence encodes CASSRDTGSNSPLHF.

This clonotype showed up just a few times. V usage is TRBV3-1 and J usage is TRBJ2-1, with a possible D match to TRBD1 (6 bases). From germline, CDR1 is LGHDT and CDR2 YNNKEL (reference sequence). This CDR3 region has 16 residues. V shed 4 bases and J shed 4 bases, with 17 bases lying between them. The DNA for the CDR3 is TGTGCCAGCAGCCTTAAAACCGGGACACAATACAATGAGCAGTTCTTC. It yields the protein CASSLKTGTQYNEQFF.

This clonotype was observed many times. V and J are TRBV7-2 and TRBJ2-5; no clear D. Trimming stripped 4 bases from V and 5 bases from J, with 11 bases between. The germline V gene has CDR1 SGHTA and CDR2 FQGNSA. This CDR3 region has 13 residues. The DNA for the CDR3 is TGTGCCAGCAGCTCAGCAGCGATCGAGACCCAGTACTTC. Protein: CASSSAAIETQYF.

This clonotype was seen a few times. The chain recombines TRBV12-3 or TRBV12-4 with TRBJ2-7; 9 bases line up with TRBD1. The V and J ends lost 5 bases and 5 bases, in that order; junction bases with no gene match: 7. The CDR3 length is 14 residues. CDR3 region: CASSHHGTGHEQYF. CDR3 nucleotide sequence: TGTGCCAGCAGTCACCACGGGACAGGGCACGAGCAGTACTTC.

This chain links TRBV2 with TRBJ2-1; no clear D gene. Deletions cut 7 bases from V and 15 bases from J, with 16 bases between. The length of the CDR3 is 11 residues. Per germline, CDR1 SNHLY and CDR2 FYNNEI. CDR3 DNA sequence: TGTGCCAGCATGAGGACGGTTGTGTGGTTCTTC. Translated, it gives CASMRTVVWFF.

This chain connects TRBV3-1 to TRBJ2-5; the D call may be TRBD1 or TRBD2 (5 bases each). Trimming removed 3 bases at V and 4 bases at J, with 12 bases between. Germline V lookup: CDR1 LGHDT, CDR2 YNNKEL (reference sequence). The CDR3 sequence is 14 residues long. CDR3 sequence reads: CASSHRGPSETQYF. The CDR3, as DNA: TGTGCCAGCAGCCACCGGGGACCTTCAGAGACCCAGTACTTC.

The chain's CDR3 is CASSQSEELGYNEQFF. CDR3 in DNA: TGCGCCAGCAGCCAATCCGAGGAATTAGGGTACAATGAGCAGTTCTTC. This chain uses TRBV4-1 with TRBJ2-1; unclear D gene. The CDR3 sequence is 16 residues long. The germline V and J ends were trimmed by 2 bases and 4 bases, with 15 bases remaining between them. Germline V gene lookup returns CDR1 MGHRA and CDR2 YSYEKL.

The chain couples TRBV5-1 to TRBJ2-1; 11 bases align to TRBD1. V was clipped by 4 bases and J by 9 bases; unmatched bases: 15. CDR3 size: 17 residues. CDR1 is SGHRS and CDR2 is YFSETQ in the germline V gene. CDR3 amino acids: CASSLGGQGAWMVEQFF. CDR3 sequence (DNA): TGCGCCAGCAGCCTGGGCGGACAGGGGGCCTGGATGGTTGAGCAGTTCTTC.

The rearrangement links TRBV12-3 or TRBV12-4 to TRBJ1-4; D is perhaps TRBD1 (5 bases). The V end was cut by 2 bases, the J end by 8 bases, with 12 bases between. The CDR3 runs 14 residues. The CDR3 DNA is TGTGCCAGCAGTTTACCAGGGTCAGGCGAAAAACTGTTTTTT. Amino acids: CASSLPGSGEKLFF.

The chain combines TRBV6-5 with TRBJ2-3, with 7 bases matching TRBD1. V lost 2 bases and J lost 4; bases outside the gene matches: 6. Looked up from germline, CDR1 is MNHEY and CDR2 is SVGAGI. The CDR3 length is 15 residues. CDR3: CASSYKGASSDTQYF. CDR3 DNA sequence: TGTGCCAGCAGTTACAAGGGGGCGAGTTCAGATACGCAGTATTTT.

The J gene is TRBJ2-5, the V gene TRBV12-3 or TRBV12-4, with TRBD2 identical over 8 bases. J was trimmed by 2 bases and V by 6 bases; bases with no gene match: 8. CDR3 length equals 15 residues. The chain's CDR3 is CASSNPAGAQETQYF. In nucleotides, the CDR3 is TGTGCCAGCAGCAACCCAGCGGGGGCTCAAGAGACCCAGTACTTC.

The J gene is TRBJ1-6, the V gene TRBV4-3; D is possibly TRBD1 (5 bases). Germline CDR1 reads LGHNA; CDR2 reads YSLEER. Between the trimmed V and J ends, which lost 0 bases and 0 bases, there was a span of 9 bases. CDR3 size: 17 residues. The CDR3, as DNA: TGCGCCAGCAGCCAAGATGAGGGGAGCTCCTATAATTCACCCCTCCACTTT. Amino acid sequence: CASSQDEGSSYNSPLHF.

The genes are TRBV12-3 or TRBV12-4 and TRBJ1-1, with a tentative D call TRBD1 (5 bases). CDR3 length: 15 residues. Trimming stripped 4 bases from V and 3 bases from J, with 15 bases between. This chain's CDR3 is CASSSWGPRDTEAFF. The DNA for the CDR3 is TGTGCCAGCAGTTCTTGGGGACCTAGGGACACTGAAGCTTTCTTT.

This chain uses TRBV5-6 with TRBJ2-6; tentative D call: TRBD1 (6 bases). The germline V and J ends were trimmed by 0 bases and 0 bases, with 10 bases remaining between them. Germline assignment: CDR1 SGHDT and CDR2 YYEEEE. This CDR3 spans 17 amino acids. CDR3 in DNA: TGTGCCAGCAGCTTGGACAGGGCTCTCTCTGGGGCCAACGTCCTGACTTTC. Protein: CASSLDRALSGANVLTF.

In DNA, the CDR3 is TGTGCCAGCAGTTTAACGGGACCCATAAAAGAGACCCAGTACTTC. It specifies CASSLTGPIKETQYF. This chain connects TRBV28 to TRBJ2-5, with D perhaps matching TRBD1 or TRBD2 (5 bases each). V was shortened by 2 bases and J by 3 bases, with 13 bases between the two germline ends. CDR3 length: 15 amino acids. Germline V gives CDR1 MDHEN, CDR2 SYDVKM.

This clonotype appeared a few times. This chain connects TRBV12-3 or TRBV12-4 to TRBJ1-2; possible D gene TRBD1, 6 bases. This CDR3 spans 15 amino acids. V gave up 1 base and J gave up 0 bases, with 9 bases separating them. The CDR3 here is CASSLEQGTNYGYTF. DNA for the CDR3: TGTGCCAGCAGTTTAGAGCAGGGGACTAACTATGGCTACACCTTC.

The V call is TRBV9, the J call TRBJ2-7; D is perhaps TRBD2 (6 bases). Matching the DNA end better, TRBJ2-5 makes the J call doubtful. The V gene's germline CDR1 is SGDLS and CDR2 YYNGEE. The CDR3 runs to 14 residues. The CDR3 region is CASRPEGRGETQYF. The CDR3 DNA reads TGTGCCAGCCGTCCGGAGGGACGGGGGGAGACCCAGTACTTC.

This clonotype appeared a few times. The V call is TRBV7-2, the J call TRBJ2-7, with D unclear. Per the germline V gene, CDR1 is SGHTA and CDR2 is FQGNSA. The length of the CDR3 is 16 residues. V lost 1 base, J lost 0 bases, and 13 bases lay in between. CDR3 in amino acids: CASSLVGGVRSYEQYF. The DNA of the CDR3 is TGTGCCAGCAGCTTAGTGGGTGGGGTTCGCTCCTACGAGCAGTACTTC.

This clonotype was detected only a few times. V gene TRBV28 combines with J gene TRBJ2-7, with a weak D call TRBD1 (6 bases). Per the germline V gene, CDR1 is MDHEN and CDR2 is SYDVKM. V shed 6 bases and J shed 0 bases, with 12 bases lying between them. The CDR3 has 14 residues. The CDR3 loop reads CASRYRVSSYEQYF. CDR3 DNA sequence: TGTGCCAGCAGGTACAGGGTCAGCTCCTACGAGCAGTACTTC.

This clonotype was recorded once. The chain links TRBV6-2 or TRBV6-3 to TRBJ2-3; 9 nucleotides align to TRBD1. Unmatched junction bases numbered 10, after V lost 5 bases and J lost 4 bases. CDR1 and CDR2 from the germline V gene are MNHEY and SVGEGT. The CDR3 sequence is 16 residues long. CDR3: CASSDSQGALADTQYF. CDR3 DNA sequence: TGTGCCAGCAGTGATTCACAGGGGGCGCTGGCAGATACGCAGTATTTT.

In its sample, this clonotype was seen a few times. The chain employs TRBV6-5 and TRBJ2-5; 8 nucleotides match TRBD1. The J call may be mistaken, given a closer DNA end match to TRBJ2-4. CDR1 and CDR2 from the germline V gene are MNHEY and SVGAGI. This CDR3 has 17 amino acids. The CDR3: CASSYSAYQGAGNIQYF. CDR3 DNA: TGTGCCAGCAGTTACTCGGCCTATCAGGGGGCGGGAAACATTCAGTACTTC.

The chain carries TRBV6-7 and TRBJ2-2; D is perhaps TRBD1 (5 bases). TRBV6-7 is classed as an ORF, of uncertain function. The CDR3 length is 15 residues. The V and J ends lost 1 base and 5 bases respectively, with 11 bases between them. The CDR3 nucleotides read TGTGCCAGCAGTTACTTTGTCAGGACAACCGGGGAGCTGTTTTTT. This translates into CASSYFVRTTGELFF.

The V call is TRBV12-5, the J call TRBJ2-1; 9 nucleotides align to TRBD1. The germline gives CDR1 LGHNT, CDR2 FRNRAP. The CDR3 extends over 15 amino acids. J lost 6 bases, V lost 4 bases, and 7 bases had no gene match. CDR3 amino acids: CASGSSLDRGNEQFF. The CDR3 DNA reads as TGTGCTAGTGGTTCCTCCTTGGACAGGGGCAATGAGCAGTTCTTC.